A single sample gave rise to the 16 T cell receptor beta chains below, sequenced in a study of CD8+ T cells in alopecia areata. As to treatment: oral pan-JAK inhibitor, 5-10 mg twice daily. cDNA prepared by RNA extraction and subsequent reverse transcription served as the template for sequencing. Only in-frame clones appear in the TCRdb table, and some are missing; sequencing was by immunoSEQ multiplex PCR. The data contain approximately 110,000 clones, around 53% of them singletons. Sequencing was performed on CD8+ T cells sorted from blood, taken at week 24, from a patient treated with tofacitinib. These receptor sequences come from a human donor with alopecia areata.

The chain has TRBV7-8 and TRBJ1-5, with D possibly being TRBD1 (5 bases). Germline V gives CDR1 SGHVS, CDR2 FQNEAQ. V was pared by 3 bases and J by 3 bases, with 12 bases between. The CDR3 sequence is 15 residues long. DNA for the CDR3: TGTGCCAGCAGCTTTCAGGGAGAGAACAATCAGCCCCAGCATTTT. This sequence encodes CASSFQGENNQPQHF. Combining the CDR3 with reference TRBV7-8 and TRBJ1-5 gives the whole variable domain GAGVSQSPRYKVAKRGQDVALRCDPISGHVSLFWYQQALGQGPEFLTYFQNEAQLDKSGLPSDRFFAERPEGSVSTLKIQRTQQEDSAVYLCASSFQGENNQPQHFGDGTRLSIL.

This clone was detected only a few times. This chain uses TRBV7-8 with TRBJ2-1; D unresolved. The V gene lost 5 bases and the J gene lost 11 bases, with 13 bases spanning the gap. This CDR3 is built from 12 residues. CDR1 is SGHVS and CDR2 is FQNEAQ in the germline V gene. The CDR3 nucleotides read TGTGCCAGCAGCCACAGACCGATCCAGCAGTTCTTC. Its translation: CASSHRPIQQFF. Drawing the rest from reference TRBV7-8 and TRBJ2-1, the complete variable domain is GAGVSQSPRYKVAKRGQDVALRCDPISGHVSLFWYQQALGQGPEFLTYFQNEAQLDKSGLPSDRFFAERPEGSVSTLKIQRTQQEDSAVYLCASSHRPIQQFFGPGTRLTVL.

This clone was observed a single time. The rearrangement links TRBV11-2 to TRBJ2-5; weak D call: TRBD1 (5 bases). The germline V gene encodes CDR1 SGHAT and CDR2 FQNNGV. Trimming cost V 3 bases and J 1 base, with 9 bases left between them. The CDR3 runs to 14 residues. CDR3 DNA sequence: TGTGCCAGCAGCTTGAGGCAGGGCCAAGAGACCCAGTACTTC. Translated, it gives CASSLRQGQETQYF.

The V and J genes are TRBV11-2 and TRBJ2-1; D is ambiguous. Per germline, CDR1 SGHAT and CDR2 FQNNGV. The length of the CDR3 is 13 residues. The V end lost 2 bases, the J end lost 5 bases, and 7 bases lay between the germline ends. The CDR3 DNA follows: TGTGCCAGCAGCTTAATCCGCGACAATGAGCAGTTCTTC. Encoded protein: CASSLIRDNEQFF.

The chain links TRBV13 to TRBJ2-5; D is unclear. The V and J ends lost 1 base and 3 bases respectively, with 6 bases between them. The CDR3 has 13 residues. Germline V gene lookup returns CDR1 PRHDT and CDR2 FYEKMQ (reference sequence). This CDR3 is CASSLALEETQYF. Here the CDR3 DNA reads TGTGCCAGCAGCTTAGCGTTAGAAGAGACCCAGTACTTC.

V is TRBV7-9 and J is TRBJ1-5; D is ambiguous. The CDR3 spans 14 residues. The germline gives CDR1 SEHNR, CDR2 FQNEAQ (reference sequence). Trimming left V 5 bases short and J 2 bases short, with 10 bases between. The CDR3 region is CASSNWEGNQPQHF. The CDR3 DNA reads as TGTGCCAGCAGCAACTGGGAAGGCAATCAGCCCCAGCATTTT.

The CDR3 DNA reads TGTGCCAGCAGTTTCCACCCAGGGGATCCCAACACTGAAGCTTTCTTT. Translated, it gives CASSFHPGDPNTEAFF. The chain carries TRBV6-5 and TRBJ1-1; maybe TRBD1 (6 bases). The CDR3 covers 16 residues. V was clipped by 4 bases and J by 2 bases, with 17 bases between them. Per germline, CDR1 MNHEY and CDR2 SVGAGI.

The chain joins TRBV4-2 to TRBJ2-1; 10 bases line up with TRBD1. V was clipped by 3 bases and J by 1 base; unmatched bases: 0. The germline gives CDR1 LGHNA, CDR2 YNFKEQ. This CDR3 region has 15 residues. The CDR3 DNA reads TGTGCCAGCAGCCAGGGACAGGGGTCCTACAATGAGCAGTTCTTC. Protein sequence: CASSQGQGSYNEQFF.

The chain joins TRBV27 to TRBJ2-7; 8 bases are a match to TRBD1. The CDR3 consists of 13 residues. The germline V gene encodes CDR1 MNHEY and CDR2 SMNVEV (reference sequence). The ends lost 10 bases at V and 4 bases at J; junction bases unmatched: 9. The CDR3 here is CATSDRVAYEQYF. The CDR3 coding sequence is TGTGCCACTTCGGACAGGGTAGCGTACGAGCAGTACTTC.

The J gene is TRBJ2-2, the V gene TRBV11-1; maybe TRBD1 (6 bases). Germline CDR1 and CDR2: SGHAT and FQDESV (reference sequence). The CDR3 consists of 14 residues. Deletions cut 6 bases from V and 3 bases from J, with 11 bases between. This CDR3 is CASSGGSYTGELFF. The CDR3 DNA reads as TGTGCCAGCAGTGGGGGCTCTTACACCGGGGAGCTGTTTTTT. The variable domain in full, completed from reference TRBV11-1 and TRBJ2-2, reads EAEVAQSPRYKITEKSQAVAFWCDPISGHATLYWYRQILGQGPELLVQFQDESVVDDSQLPKDRFSAERLKGVDSTLKIQPAELGDSAMYLCASSGGSYTGELFFGEGSRLTVL.

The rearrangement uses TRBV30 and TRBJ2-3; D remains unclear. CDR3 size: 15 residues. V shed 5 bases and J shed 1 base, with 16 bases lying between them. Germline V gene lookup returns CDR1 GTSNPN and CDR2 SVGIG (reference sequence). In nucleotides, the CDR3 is TGTGCCTGGGGGCTAATTGGGGTCCGCACAGATACGCAGTATTTT. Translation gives CAWGLIGVRTDTQYF.

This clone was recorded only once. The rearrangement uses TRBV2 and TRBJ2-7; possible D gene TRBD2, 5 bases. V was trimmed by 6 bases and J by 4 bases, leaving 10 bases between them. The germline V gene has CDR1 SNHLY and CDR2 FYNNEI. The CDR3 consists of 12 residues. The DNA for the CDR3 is TGTGCCAGCAGGGAGGTGGAATACGAGCAGTACTTC. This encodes CASREVEYEQYF.

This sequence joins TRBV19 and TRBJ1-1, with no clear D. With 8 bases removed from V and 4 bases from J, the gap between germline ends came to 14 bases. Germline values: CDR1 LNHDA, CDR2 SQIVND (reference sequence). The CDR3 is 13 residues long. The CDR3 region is CASCGPLSTEAFF. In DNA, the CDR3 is TGTGCCAGTTGCGGGCCCCTTAGCACTGAAGCTTTCTTT.

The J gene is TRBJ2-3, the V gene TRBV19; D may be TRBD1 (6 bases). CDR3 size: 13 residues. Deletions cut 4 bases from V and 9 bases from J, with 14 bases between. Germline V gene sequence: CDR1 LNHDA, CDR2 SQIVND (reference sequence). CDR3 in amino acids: CASSRGVGATQYF. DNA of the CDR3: TGTGCCAGTAGTAGGGGTGTGGGGGCAACGCAGTATTTT.

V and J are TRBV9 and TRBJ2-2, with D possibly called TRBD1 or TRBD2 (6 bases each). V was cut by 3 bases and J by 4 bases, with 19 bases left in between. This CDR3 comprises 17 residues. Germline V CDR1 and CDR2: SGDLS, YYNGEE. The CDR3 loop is CASSDRRGHIFTGELFF. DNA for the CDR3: TGTGCCAGCAGCGACAGGAGGGGACACATTTTCACCGGGGAGCTGTTTTTT.

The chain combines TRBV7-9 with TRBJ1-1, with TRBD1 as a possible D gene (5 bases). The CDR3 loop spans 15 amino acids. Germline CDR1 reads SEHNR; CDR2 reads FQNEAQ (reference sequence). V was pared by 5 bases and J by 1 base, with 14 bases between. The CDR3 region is CASSHRRGGNTEAFF. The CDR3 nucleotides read TGTGCCAGCAGCCATCGTAGGGGTGGGAACACTGAAGCTTTCTTT.